This TCR beta chain was identified in a study of blood T cells in healthy people across ages. This clonotype was detected only once. This CDR3 has 15 amino acids. With 2 bases removed from V and 1 base from J, the gap between germline ends came to 12 bases. The V gene's germline CDR1 is DFQATT and CDR2 SNEGSKA (reference sequence). Primers used in a second PCR of roughly 6 to 11 cycles were a sample-barcoded 5' primer and a J-beta primer mix. Via MiXCR, TCRdb re-called the 5' RACE reads, giving one row per CDR3 protein. In the table there are 790,000 or so distinct CDR3 sequences, approximately 53% of which are singletons.

The chain links TRBV20-1 to TRBJ1-5, with D perhaps TRBD1 (5 bases). This receptor was obtained from a man between 40 and 49 years old in good health. Sequenced material: blood. The CDR3 region is CSARWSAGSNQPQHF. The CDR3 DNA reads TGCAGTGCTAGATGGTCCGCAGGGAGCAATCAGCCCCAGCATTTT.